This T cell receptor gamma chain was identified during a study of γδ T cells in repeated Plasmodium falciparum infection. About the research overall: Malian gammadelta TCRs were studied during no-transmission periods and across acute malaria episodes.

TCRdb redid clone calling on the multiplex PCR reads using CATT. In the table there are tens of thousands of gamma-chain clones, roughly 3.1% of which are singletons. This clone was seen more than once but under ten times. The protein in TCRdb stems from a much larger clone and differs at residue 9 from this DNA's translation, likely a read error; here the protein is translated from the DNA. The source is a pool of human donors (malaria-infected and uninfected, not separated). The sample taken for sequencing was gamma-delta T cells from blood.

The CDR3 coding sequence is TGTGCCTTGTGGGAGGTCTGGTCTATATTAGGAGAGTTGGGCAAAAAAATCAAGGTATTT. Translated: CALWEVWSILGELGKKIKVF. The gene calls are TRGV9 and TRGJP. The CDR3 is 20 residues long. Germline V lookup: CDR1 GITISATS, CDR2 ISYDGTV (reference sequence). J lost 6 bases, V lost 1 base, and 15 bases had no gene match.